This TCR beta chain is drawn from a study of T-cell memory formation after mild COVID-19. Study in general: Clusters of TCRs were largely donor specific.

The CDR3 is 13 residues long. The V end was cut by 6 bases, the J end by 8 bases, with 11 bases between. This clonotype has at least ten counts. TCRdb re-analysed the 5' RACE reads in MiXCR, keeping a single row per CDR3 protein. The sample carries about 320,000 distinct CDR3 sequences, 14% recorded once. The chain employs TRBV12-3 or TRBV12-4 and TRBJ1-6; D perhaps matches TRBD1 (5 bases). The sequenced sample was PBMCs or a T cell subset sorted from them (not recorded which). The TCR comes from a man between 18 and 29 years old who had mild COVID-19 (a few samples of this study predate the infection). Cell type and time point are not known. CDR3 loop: CASSGAPHSPLHF. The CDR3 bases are TGTGCCAGCAGCGGGGCCCCTCATTCACCCCTCCACTTT.